This T cell receptor beta chain originates from a study of blood T cell repertoires in COVID-19. Sequenced by immunoSEQ multiplex PCR; TCRdb stores in-frame clones only, minus some. The data contain some 150,000 clones, about four fifths of them singletons. Germline V gene lookup returns CDR1 SGHRS and CDR2 YFSETQ. The CDR3 has 14 residues. Trimming left V 2 bases short and J 3 bases short, with 12 bases between. Specimen: peripheral blood. The chain links TRBV5-1 to TRBJ2-7; D gene uncertain. The TCR sequence derives from a woman of 80 years or more with acute or convalescent COVID-19. The CDR3 sequence: CASSLEPFSYEQYF. The CDR3 region has the DNA TGCGCCAGCAGCTTAGAACCTTTCAGCTACGAGCAGTACTTC. Full variable domain (missing parts from reference TRBV5-1 and TRBJ2-7): KAGVTQTPRYLIKTRGQQVTLSCSPISGHRSVSWYQQTPGQGLQFLFEYFSETQRNKGNFPGRFSGRQFSNSRSEMNVSTLELGDSALYLCASSLEPFSYEQYFGPGTRLTVT.